Shown below are 3 T cell receptor beta chains from a single sample sequenced in a study of blood T cell repertoires in COVID-19. The assay was immunoSEQ multiplex PCR, and TCRdb's table has in-frame clones only and misses some. Of some 200,000 clones in the sample, roughly 82% were seen once. Sequencing was carried out using peripheral blood. The source is a man aged 50-60 years with active or convalescent COVID-19.

The V gene is TRBV29-1, the J gene TRBJ1-1; 11 bases are shared with TRBD1. Per the germline V gene, CDR1 is SQVTM and CDR2 is ANQGSEA. This CDR3 has 15 residues. The V gene end was trimmed by 1 base and the J gene end by 5 bases; junction bases not matched to a gene: 6. This chain's CDR3 is CSVEALGTGGTEAFF. The CDR3 coding sequence is TGCAGCGTTGAAGCGCTTGGGACAGGGGGGACTGAAGCTTTCTTT.

The table lists this clone with a few counts. V usage is TRBV18 and J usage is TRBJ2-7; weak D call: TRBD1 (5 bases). CDR1 is KGHSH and CDR2 is LQKENI in the germline V gene. The V end lost 6 bases, the J end lost 5 bases, and 11 bases lay between the germline ends. The CDR3 is made up of 12 amino acids. CDR3 coding DNA: TGTGCCAGCTCGCCCAGGGTCGACGAGCAGTACTTC. Its protein product is CASSPRVDEQYF.

The V and J genes are TRBV4-2 and TRBJ1-1, with D possibly TRBD1 on 5 matching bases. Trimming pared 4 bases from V and 1 base from J, leaving 19 bases between. The CDR3 has 17 amino acids. Germline V gives CDR1 LGHNA, CDR2 YNFKEQ. The CDR3 coding sequence is TGTGCCAGCAGCCCGAATTTGGGGGGGGGTGAGAACACTGAAGCTTTCTTT. Amino acid sequence: CASSPNLGGGENTEAFF.